The 25 T cell receptor beta chains reported below all come from one sample, sequenced in a study of CD8 T cells in Susac syndrome. Random hexamers served to reverse transcribe roughly 0.45 to 1 ug RNA. Each CDR3 protein gets one entry after TCRdb re-called the immunoSEQ multiplex PCR reads with MiXCR. In the table there are roughly 200,000 distinct CDR3 sequences, 85% to 95% of which are singletons. The sequenced material came from CD4+ T cells from PBMCs. The receptors were sampled from a human donor in good health.

The chain carries TRBV5-1 and TRBJ2-1, with unresolved D. The CDR3 is 16 residues long. Trimming pared 5 bases from V and 3 bases from J, leaving 18 bases between. Germline CDR1 SGHRS, CDR2 YFSETQ. CDR3 DNA sequence: TGCGCCAGCAGGCTGGGCTTAGGACGCGACTACAATGAGCAGTTCTTC. Amino acid sequence: CASRLGLGRDYNEQFF.

The chain links TRBV28 to TRBJ2-1; perhaps TRBD2 as D (5 bases). V lost 2 bases and J 7 bases, leaving 12 bases between the germline ends. The CDR3 consists of 14 residues. Germline V lookup: CDR1 MDHEN, CDR2 SYDVKM. The CDR3 loop reads CASSLRGKENEQFF. CDR3 coding DNA: TGTGCCAGCAGTTTAAGAGGGAAGGAGAATGAGCAGTTCTTC. The whole variable domain, remainder taken from reference TRBV28 and TRBJ2-1, is DVKVTQSSRYLVKRTGEKVFLECVQDMDHENMFWYRQDPGLGLRLIYFSYDVKMKEKGDIPEGYSVSREKKERFSLILESASTNQTSMYLCASSLRGKENEQFFGPGTRLTVL.

The chain has TRBV2 and TRBJ2-3; D gene ambiguous. The CDR3 has 13 amino acids. The V end lost 4 bases, the J end lost 4 bases, and 9 bases lay between the germline ends. Germline loops: CDR1 SNHLY, CDR2 FYNNEI. The CDR3 loop reads CASSVSPPDTQYF. The CDR3 DNA is TGTGCCAGCAGTGTGAGTCCCCCAGATACGCAGTATTTT.

The table lists this clonotype with a count of one. V usage is TRBV29-1 and J usage is TRBJ1-2, with D unresolved. V lost 3 bases, J lost 7 bases, and 9 bases lay in between. CDR3 length: 11 amino acids. Germline CDR1 reads SQVTM; CDR2 reads ANQGSEA. The CDR3 DNA is TGCAGCGTTGACACGGCCTCTGGCTACACCTTC. Amino acids: CSVDTASGYTF.

A single count supports this clonotype. The chain employs TRBV20-1 and TRBJ1-1; D is possibly TRBD1 (5 bases). Between the trimmed V and J ends, which lost 5 bases and 5 bases, there was a span of 12 bases. The CDR3 runs to 12 residues. Germline V CDR1 and CDR2: DFQATT, SNEGSKA (reference sequence). DNA of the CDR3: TGCAGTGCTCAAGCCGGGGGGACTGAAGCTTTCTTT. Its translation: CSAQAGGTEAFF.

This clonotype was detected once. The chain couples TRBV5-1 to TRBJ2-1; the D gene is possibly TRBD1 (6 bases). This CDR3 is built from 14 residues. Trimming left V 4 bases short and J 15 bases short, with 23 bases between. CDR1 SGHRS and CDR2 YFSETQ come from the germline V gene. CDR3 DNA: TGCGCCAGCAGCGTGCAAACAGGGTCATCGGTTCGGTTCTTC. This encodes CASSVQTGSSVRFF.

This rearrangement joins TRBV12-2 to TRBJ1-1. TRBV12-2 is reported as a pseudogene. CDR3 length equals 14 residues. The CDR3 DNA is TGTGCAAGTCGCCTCGATGACATTTACACTGAAGCTTTCTTT. This encodes CASRLDDIYTEAFF.

In this sample, this clonotype turned up once. This chain connects TRBV11-2 to TRBJ2-2; 9 bases agree with TRBD2. From germline, CDR1 is SGHAT and CDR2 FQNNGV. Germline trimming cut 7 bases from V and 5 bases from J; bases unmatched to any gene: 11. CDR3 length: 16 amino acids. CDR3 DNA sequence: TGTGCCAGCACCCGTACGGCGGGAGGGTGGACCGGGGAGCTGTTTTTT. Protein: CASTRTAGGWTGELFF.

This clonotype was found once. The rearrangement links TRBV6-2 or TRBV6-3 to TRBJ2-7, with no clear D. Germline lookup yields CDR1 MNHEY and CDR2 SVGEGT. With 0 bases removed from V and 4 bases from J, the gap between germline ends came to 4 bases. There are 12 residues in the CDR3. This chain's CDR3 is CASSYSTYEQYF. The DNA for the CDR3 is TGTGCCAGCAGTTACTCGACGTACGAGCAGTACTTC.

V gene TRBV7-9 combines with J gene TRBJ1-1, with no clear D. Germline lookup yields CDR1 SEHNR and CDR2 FQNEAQ (reference sequence). CDR3 length equals 12 residues. V was trimmed by 0 bases and J by 4 bases, leaving 3 bases between them. This chain's CDR3 is CASSLAPTEAFF. The CDR3 DNA reads as TGTGCCAGCAGCTTAGCGCCCACTGAAGCTTTCTTT. The complete variable domain, with remaining parts taken from reference TRBV7-9 and TRBJ1-1, reads DTGVSQNPRHKITKRGQNVTFRCDPISEHNRLYWYRQTLGQGPEFLTYFQNEAQLEKSRLLSDRFSAERPKGSFSTLEIQRTEQGDSAMYLCASSLAPTEAFFGQGTRLTVV.

This chain uses TRBV30 with TRBJ2-4; tentatively, D is TRBD1 or TRBD2 (6 bases each). The germline CDR1 and CDR2 sequences are GTSNPN and SVGIG (reference sequence). The CDR3 runs 13 residues. V gave up 5 bases and J gave up 7 bases, with 15 bases separating them. CDR3 loop: CAWWGRRGNIQYF. The CDR3 DNA reads TGTGCCTGGTGGGGACGGAGGGGGAACATTCAGTACTTC.

This clonotype was recorded once. The J gene is TRBJ2-2, the V gene TRBV7-3; tentatively, D is TRBD2 (5 bases). Between the trimmed V and J ends, which lost 4 bases and 3 bases, there was a span of 12 bases. CDR3 size: 15 residues. Germline V gene sequence: CDR1 SGHTA, CDR2 FQGTGA. CDR3 nucleotides: TGTGCCAGCAGCTCTCCTAGCTTACACACCGGGGAGCTGTTTTTT. Its protein product is CASSSPSLHTGELFF. Complete variable domain (other parts from reference TRBV7-3 and TRBJ2-2): GAGVSQTPSNKVTEKGKYVELRCDPISGHTALYWYRQSLGQGPEFLIYFQGTGAADDSGLPNDRFFAVRPEGSVSTLKIQRTERGDSAVYLCASSSPSLHTGELFFGEGSRLTVL.

The rearrangement joins TRBV29-1 to TRBJ1-1; D perhaps matches TRBD1 (5 bases). Germline V gives CDR1 SQVTM, CDR2 ANQGSEA. With 7 bases removed from V and 2 bases from J, the gap between germline ends came to 17 bases. The CDR3 is 14 amino acids. CDR3 sequence: CSGKEDTHNTEAFF. As DNA, the CDR3 is TGCAGCGGAAAAGAGGACACACATAACACTGAAGCTTTCTTT.

V is TRBV4-3 and J is TRBJ2-3; either TRBD1 or TRBD2 may fit D (5 bases each). CDR1 and CDR2 from the germline V gene are LGHNA and YSLEER. This CDR3 has 14 amino acids. V lost 0 bases, J lost 6 bases, and 10 bases lay in between. This CDR3 reads CASSQDPGDDTQYF. Here the CDR3 DNA reads TGCGCCAGCAGCCAAGACCCTGGGGACGATACGCAGTATTTT.

The genes are TRBV20-1 and TRBJ2-1, with D unresolved. Germline loops: CDR1 DFQATT, CDR2 SNEGSKA (reference sequence). Deletions cut 3 bases from V and 4 bases from J, with 13 bases between. This CDR3 spans 14 amino acids. The CDR3 region is CSASNLAPYNEQFF. In nucleotides, the CDR3 is TGCAGTGCTAGTAACTTAGCCCCTTACAATGAGCAGTTCTTC.

This clonotype was seen a handful of times. V usage is TRBV5-4 and J usage is TRBJ2-1, with D tentatively TRBD1 (6 bases). Trimming pared 2 bases from V and 4 bases from J, leaving 7 bases between. The CDR3 is 13 residues long. Germline V gene data show CDR1 as SGHNT and CDR2 as YYREEE (reference sequence). In DNA form, the CDR3 reads TGTGCCAGCAGCTTTACAGGGTACAATGAGCAGTTCTTC. Translated, it gives CASSFTGYNEQFF.

The gene calls are TRBV7-7 and TRBJ2-5; possibly TRBD1 for D (6 bases). The germline V gene has CDR1 SSHAT and CDR2 FNYEAQ (reference sequence). V was clipped by 2 bases and J by 5 bases, with 12 bases between them. The CDR3 contains 14 residues. In DNA form, the CDR3 reads TGTGCCAGCAGCTTACAGCAGGGGAGTGAGACCCAGTACTTC. As protein: CASSLQQGSETQYF.

This chain links TRBV20-1 with TRBJ1-5, with unresolved D. Trimming left V 0 bases short and J 4 bases short, with 4 bases between. The CDR3 consists of 12 residues. Looked up from germline, CDR1 is DFQATT and CDR2 is SNEGSKA (reference sequence). The CDR3 reads CSARDSNQPQHF. Here the CDR3 DNA reads TGCAGTGCTAGAGATTCGAATCAGCCCCAGCATTTT.

The V and J genes are TRBV20-1 and TRBJ2-7; possible D gene TRBD2, 6 bases. V was pared by 6 bases and J by 6 bases, with 21 bases between. The CDR3 spans 14 residues. In germline, CDR1 is DFQATT, CDR2 SNEGSKA (reference sequence). The CDR3 DNA reads TGCAGTGCACGGGACTCCGCATGGCTGTCCGAGCAGTACGTC. Its translation: CSARDSAWLSEQYV.

The chain joins TRBV20-1 to TRBJ2-1; possibly TRBD1 or TRBD2 for D (5 bases each). Germline CDR1 is DFQATT and CDR2 is SNEGSKA (reference sequence). V was pared by 0 bases and J by 6 bases, with 12 bases between. The CDR3 has 14 residues. CDR3 amino acids: CSAREGTSTNEQFF. CDR3 DNA sequence: TGCAGTGCTAGAGAGGGGACCTCTACCAATGAGCAGTTCTTC.

The V and J genes are TRBV20-1 and TRBJ2-7, with unresolved D. Per the germline V gene, CDR1 is DFQATT and CDR2 is SNEGSKA (reference sequence). The CDR3 has 13 residues. Trimming left V 4 bases short and J 1 base short, with 11 bases between. CDR3 nucleotide sequence: TGCAGTGCTATAAATGCTAAATCCTACGAGCAGTACGTC. Translated, it gives CSAINAKSYEQYV.

The chain uses TRBV2 and TRBJ2-1; D is unclear. CDR1 is SNHLY and CDR2 is FYNNEI in the germline V gene. Between the trimmed V and J ends, which lost 2 bases and 10 bases, there was a span of 12 bases. This CDR3 contains 13 residues. CDR3 in amino acids: CASSESWAAEQFF. The CDR3 DNA follows: TGTGCCAGCAGTGAATCGTGGGCAGCAGAGCAGTTCTTC.

The rearrangement links TRBV23-1 to TRBJ2-7; 10 bases agree with TRBD1. TRBV23-1 is designated an ORF whose function remains uncertain. CDR3 length: 17 amino acids. V trimming: 3 bases; J trimming: 2 bases; junction bases outside the gene matches: 10. CDR3 region: CASSHLKTGGCPYEQYV. In DNA, the CDR3 is TGCGCCAGCAGTCACCTCAAGACAGGGGGCTGTCCCTACGAGCAGTACGTC.

The chain is built from TRBV29-1 and TRBJ1-1; D not resolved. Trimming pared 6 bases from V and 7 bases from J, leaving 12 bases between. Germline V lookup: CDR1 SQVTM, CDR2 ANQGSEA. The CDR3 contains 11 residues. This CDR3 is CSVSGLGEAFF. The CDR3 bases are TGCAGCGTCTCCGGACTTGGTGAAGCTTTCTTT.

In this sample, this clonotype turned up once. J is TRBJ1-1 and V is TRBV3-1; 7 bases are a match to TRBD1. Germline V CDR1 and CDR2: LGHDT, YNNKEL (reference sequence). V lost 4 bases and J lost 5; bases outside the gene matches: 10. The CDR3 extends over 15 amino acids. The DNA for the CDR3 is TGTGCCAGCAGCCCACTAGACAGGGTTGGAACTGAAGCTTTCTTT. Protein: CASSPLDRVGTEAFF.